The clone carrying this TCR beta chain was picked up one time. What it recognizes is unknown. The germline V gene has CDR1 MDHEN and CDR2 SYDVKM. Trimming removed 3 bases at V and 5 bases at J, with 12 bases between. This CDR3 is 14 amino acids long. Produced via immunoSEQ multiplex PCR; TCRdb's table is partial and in-frame only. The sample records around 600,000 clones, 85% to 95% being singletons. The data were taken from a study of shared clonotypes between healthy human individuals. Study results and caveats: A generally larger estimated richness was seen in naive subsets than in memory subsets. Several donors showed sharing of around 5.3% of naive CD4 clonotypes.

CD45RO negativity and positive selection for CCR7 defined naive CD8 cells, a population that excluded terminally differentiated effector memory CD45RA+ cells. The sequencing input was naive CD8+ T cells sorted from blood. The chain employs TRBV28 and TRBJ2-3; the D is unclear. The TCR originated in a woman in her 30s in good health. DNA of the CDR3: TGTGCCAGCAGTTTTGTAGCAGGCCGAGATACGCAGTATTTT. It yields the protein CASSFVAGRDTQYF.